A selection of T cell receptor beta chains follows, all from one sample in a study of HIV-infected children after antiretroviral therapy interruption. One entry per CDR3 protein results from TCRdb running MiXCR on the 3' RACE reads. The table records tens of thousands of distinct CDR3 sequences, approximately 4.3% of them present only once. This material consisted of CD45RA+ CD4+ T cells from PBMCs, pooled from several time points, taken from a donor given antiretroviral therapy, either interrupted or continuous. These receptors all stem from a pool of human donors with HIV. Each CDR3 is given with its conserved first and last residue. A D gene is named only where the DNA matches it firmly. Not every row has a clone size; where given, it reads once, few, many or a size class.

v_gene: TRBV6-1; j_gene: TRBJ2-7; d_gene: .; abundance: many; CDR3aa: CASSEAWLYEQYF; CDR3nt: TGTGCCAGCAGTGAAGCCTGGTTATACGAGCAGTACTTC
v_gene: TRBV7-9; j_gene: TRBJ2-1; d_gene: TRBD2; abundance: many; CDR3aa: CASAPSGGAREQFF; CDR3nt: TGTGCCAGTGCACCTAGCGGGGGGGCTCGTGAGCAGTTCTTC
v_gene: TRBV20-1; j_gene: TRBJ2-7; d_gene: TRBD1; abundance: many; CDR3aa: CSALDRASYEQYF; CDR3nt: TGCAGTGCACTTGACAGGGCCTCCTACGAGCAGTACTTC
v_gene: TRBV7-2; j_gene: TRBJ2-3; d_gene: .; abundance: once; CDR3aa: CASSPQSDTQYF; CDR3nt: TGTGCCAGCAGCCCCCAGTCTGATACGCAGTATTTT
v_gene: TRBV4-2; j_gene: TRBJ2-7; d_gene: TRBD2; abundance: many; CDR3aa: CASSQEEGFGLARPYEQYF; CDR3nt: TGTGCCAGCAGCCAAGAGGAGGGTTTCGGACTAGCGCGCCCCTACGAGCAGTACTTC
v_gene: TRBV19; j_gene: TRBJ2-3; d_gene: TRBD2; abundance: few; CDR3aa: CASSETSGYTDTQYF; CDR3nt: TGTGCCAGTAGCGAGACTAGCGGATACACAGATACGCAGTATTTT
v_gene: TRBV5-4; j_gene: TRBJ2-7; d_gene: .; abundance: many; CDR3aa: CASSLDTGPYEQYF; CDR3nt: TGTGCCAGCAGCTTGGACACGGGACCTTACGAGCAGTACTTC
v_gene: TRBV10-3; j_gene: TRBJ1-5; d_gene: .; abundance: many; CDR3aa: CAISVGEESNQPQHF; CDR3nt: TGTGCCATCAGTGTCGGCGAGGAGAGCAATCAGCCCCAGCATTTT
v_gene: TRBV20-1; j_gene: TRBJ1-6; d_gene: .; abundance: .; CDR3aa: CSARDTSDFTLHF; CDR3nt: TGCAGTGCTAGAGATACCTCGGACTTCACCCTCCACTTT
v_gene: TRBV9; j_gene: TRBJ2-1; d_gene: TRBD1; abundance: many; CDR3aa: CASSVAPGQGAQEQFF; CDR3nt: TGTGCCAGCAGCGTAGCCCCGGGACAGGGGGCACAGGAGCAGTTCTTC
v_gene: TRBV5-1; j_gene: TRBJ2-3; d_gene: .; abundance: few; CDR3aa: CASSGAMSTDTQYF; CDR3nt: TGCGCCAGCAGCGGAGCGATGAGCACAGATACGCAGTATTTT
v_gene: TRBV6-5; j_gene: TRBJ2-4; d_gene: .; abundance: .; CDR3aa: CASSDVGGARQNTLYF; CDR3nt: TGTGCCAGCAGTGATGTGGGGGGGGCGCGACAAAACACCTTGTACTTT
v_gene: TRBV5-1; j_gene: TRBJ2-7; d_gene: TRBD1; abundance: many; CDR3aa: CATSAGTGPHEQYF; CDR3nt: TGCGCCACTAGCGCCGGGACAGGGCCCCACGAGCAGTACTTC
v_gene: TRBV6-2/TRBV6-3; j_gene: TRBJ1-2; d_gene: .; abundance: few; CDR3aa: CASSRPIGGYTF; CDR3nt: TGTGCCAGCAGTCGCCCAATCGGCGGCTACACCTTC
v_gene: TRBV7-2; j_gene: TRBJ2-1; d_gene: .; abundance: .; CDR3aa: CASSGTVGEQFF; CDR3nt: TGTGCCAGCAGCGGGACGGTGGGTGAGCAGTTCTTC
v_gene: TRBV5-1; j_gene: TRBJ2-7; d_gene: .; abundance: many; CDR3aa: CASSLGGTLTYEQYF; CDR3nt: TGCGCCAGCAGCTTGGGCGGGACCCTCACTTACGAGCAGTACTTC
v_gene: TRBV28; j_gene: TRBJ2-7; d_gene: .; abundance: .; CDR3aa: CASSLKGDAEYEQYF; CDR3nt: TGTGCCAGCAGTTTAAAAGGGGACGCCGAATACGAGCAGTACTTC